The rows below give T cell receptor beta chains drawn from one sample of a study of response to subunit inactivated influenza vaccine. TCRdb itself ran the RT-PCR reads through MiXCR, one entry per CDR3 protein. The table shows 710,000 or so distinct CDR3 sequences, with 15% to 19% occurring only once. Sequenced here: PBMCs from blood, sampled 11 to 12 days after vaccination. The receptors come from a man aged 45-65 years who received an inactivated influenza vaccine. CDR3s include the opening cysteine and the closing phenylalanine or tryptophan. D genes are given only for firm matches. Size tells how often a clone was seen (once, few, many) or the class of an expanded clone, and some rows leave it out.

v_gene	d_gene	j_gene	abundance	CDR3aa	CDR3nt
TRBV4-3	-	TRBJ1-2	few	CASSQRGVYGYTF	TGCGCCAGCAGCCAGAGGGGTGTCTATGGCTACACCTTC
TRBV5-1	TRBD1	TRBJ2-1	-	CASTRDRYNEQFF	TGCGCCAGCACCCGGGACAGGTACAATGAGCAGTTCTTC
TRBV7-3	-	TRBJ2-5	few	CASSLSRMETQYF	TGTGCCAGCAGCTTATCCAGAATGGAGACCCAGTACTTC
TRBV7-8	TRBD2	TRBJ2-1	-	CASSPHRTSGRNRLFF	TGTGCCAGCAGCCCCCATAGGACTAGCGGGAGGAACAGGCTGTTCTTC
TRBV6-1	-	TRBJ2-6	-	CASTPGNSGANVLTF	TGTGCCAGCACGCCAGGGAACTCTGGGGCCAACGTCCTGACTTTC
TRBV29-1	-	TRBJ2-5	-	CSALDSGETQYF	TGCAGCGCTCTTGACAGCGGAGAGACCCAGTACTTC
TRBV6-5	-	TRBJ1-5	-	CASSSTGGVQPQHF	TGTGCCAGCAGTTCCACGGGGGGGGTTCAGCCCCAGCATTTT
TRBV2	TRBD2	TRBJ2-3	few	CAFCFFPSGRRDRTDTQYF	TGTGCCTTCTGTTTTTTTCCTAGCGGGAGACGGGATCGCACAGATACGCAGTATTTT
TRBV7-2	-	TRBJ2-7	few	CASSEDTPSTYEQYF	TGTGCCAGCAGCGAAGACACGCCCAGTACCTACGAGCAGTACTTC
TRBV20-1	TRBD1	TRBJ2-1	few	CSANTGQGDSYNEQFF	TGCAGTGCCAACACGGGGCAGGGGGACTCCTACAATGAGCAGTTCTTC
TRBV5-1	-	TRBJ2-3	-	CASRPTGLGLRSTDTQYF	TGCGCCAGCAGACCGACAGGGCTGGGACTAAGAAGCACAGATACGCAGTATTTT
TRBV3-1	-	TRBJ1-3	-	CASSFTGPGNTIYF	TGTGCCAGCAGCTTTACGGGTCCTGGAAACACCATATATTTT
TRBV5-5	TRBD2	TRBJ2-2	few	CASSLYPSGRENTGELFF	TGTGCCAGCAGCTTGTACCCTAGCGGGAGGGAAAACACCGGGGAGCTGTTTTTT
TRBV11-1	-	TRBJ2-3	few	CASSSVVRRTQRSDTQYF	TGTGCCAGCAGCTCCGTGGTACGACGGACACAAAGGTCAGATACGCAGTATTTT
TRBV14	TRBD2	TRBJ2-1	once	CASSRHPGTSVDNEQFF	TGTGCCAGCAGCCGGCACCCCGGGACTAGCGTCGACAATGAGCAGTTCTTC
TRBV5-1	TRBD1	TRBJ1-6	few	CASSRGQGYNSPLHF	TGCGCCAGCAGCCGGGGACAGGGTTATAATTCACCCCTCCACTTT
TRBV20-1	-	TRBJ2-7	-	CSAASGGSSYEQYF	TGCAGTGCTGCCTCGGGTGGGAGCTCCTACGAGCAGTACTTC
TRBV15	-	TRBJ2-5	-	CATRKAYGDSETQYF	TGTGCCACCAGGAAAGCCTATGGGGACTCGGAGACCCAGTACTTC
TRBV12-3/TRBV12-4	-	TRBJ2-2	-	CASTPRGLGGTGELFF	TGTGCCAGCACTCCCCGGGGTTTGGGAGGCACCGGGGAGCTGTTTTTT
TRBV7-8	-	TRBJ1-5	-	CASSLMGYSNQPQHF	TGTGCCAGCAGCTTAATGGGGTACAGCAATCAGCCCCAGCATTTT
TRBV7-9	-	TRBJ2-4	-	CAISSRTAGGNIQYF	TGTGCCATCAGCTCGAGGACAGCTGGAGGAAACATTCAGTACTTC
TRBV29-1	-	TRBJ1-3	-	CSAAVGSGNTIYF	TGCAGCGCCGCGGTGGGGTCTGGAAACACCATATATTTT
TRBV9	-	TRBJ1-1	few	CASSADVGALGTEAFF	TGTGCCAGCAGCGCCGACGTCGGGGCGCTGGGCACTGAAGCTTTCTTT